Listed here are 13 T cell receptor beta chains from one sample, sequenced in a study of read filtering for tumor transcriptome and immune sequencing. The library was built from 400 to 500 ng RNA with molecular barcoded adaptors for alpha/delta and beta/gamma chains. TCRdb itself ran the reads through MiXCR, one entry per CDR3 protein. The sample lists approximately 140,000 distinct CDR3 sequences; around 14% were seen once. Sequencing input: a population of CD138-negative cells sorted from bone marrow. The receptors derive from a donor over 35 with multiple myeloma.

The genes are TRBV6-5 and TRBJ2-1; D gene ambiguous. The ends were cut back, 0 bases at V and 12 bases at J, with 12 bases in the middle. Looked up from germline, CDR1 is MNHEY and CDR2 is SVGAGI. This CDR3 has 13 amino acids. CDR3 DNA: TGTGCCAGCAGTTACTCGGATGGGCTTGGGCAGTTCTTC. It encodes CASSYSDGLGQFF.

The table lists this clonotype with many counts. The rearrangement links TRBV20-1 to TRBJ2-3, with 13 bases matching TRBD2. Germline V gene sequence: CDR1 DFQATT, CDR2 SNEGSKA (reference sequence). The CDR3 extends over 15 amino acids. Trimming removed 3 bases from V and 5 bases from J; junction bases left unmatched: 5. CDR3 sequence (DNA): TGCAGTGCTAGCACTAGCGGGAGGGCCTTAGATACGCAGTATTTT. This encodes CSASTSGRALDTQYF.

A remark on this clonotype: No conserved phenylalanine or tryptophan ends this CDR3, so it is likely a read error. Because the CDR3's place on the DNA is in doubt, the DNA is left out and the CDR3 is given as listed by TCRdb. This chain uses TRBV4-2 with TRBJ2-1; TRBD2 is the table's D call and was not checked against the DNA. The germline CDR1 and CDR2 sequences are LGHNA and YNFKEQ. The CDR3 has 14 residues if both end residues are counted. The CDR3 sequence: CASSARTSVNEQFL.

The sample holds many counts of this clonotype. The chain recombines TRBV11-3 with TRBJ2-1; 11 nucleotides match TRBD1. CDR3 length equals 15 residues. In germline, CDR1 is SGHNT, CDR2 YENEEA. V was clipped by 5 bases and J by 3 bases; unmatched bases: 3. The chain's CDR3 is CASSLGQGVYNEQFF. As DNA, the CDR3 is TGTGCCAGCAGCCTGGGACAGGGGGTCTACAATGAGCAGTTCTTC.

This clonotype was observed many times. This chain connects TRBV11-2 to TRBJ2-7, with no clear D. Germline V CDR1 and CDR2: SGHAT, FQNNGV. The CDR3 covers 14 residues. Trimming removed 5 bases from V and 4 bases from J, with 15 bases in between. This chain's CDR3 is CASSGHGQLYEQYF. CDR3 DNA sequence: TGTGCCAGCAGCGGGCACGGGCAGCTGTACGAGCAGTACTTC.

Comments on this clonotype: This may come from a read error, since a much larger clone is one base off. The J gene is TRBJ2-1, the V gene TRBV11-2; D gene unclear. Germline V CDR1 and CDR2: SGHAT, FQNNGV. Between the trimmed V and J ends, which lost 4 bases and 9 bases, there was a span of 16 bases. The CDR3 sequence is 14 residues long. The CDR3 DNA reads TGTGCCAGCAGCTACACTAACATATCCTCTGAGCAGTTCTTC. It specifies CASSYTNISSEQFF. The full variable domain, completed using reference TRBV11-2 and TRBJ2-1, is EAGVAQSPRYKIIEKRQSVAFWCNPISGHATLYWYQQILGQGPKLLIQFQNNGVVDDSQLPKDRFSAERLKGVDSTLKIQPAKLEDSAVYLCASSYTNISSEQFFGPGTRLTVL.

This clonotype was seen at least ten times. The rearrangement links TRBV6-6 to TRBJ1-2, with D unclear. CDR3 length: 13 residues. Germline CDR1 and CDR2: MNHNY and SVGAGI (reference sequence). V was shortened by 7 bases and J by 4 bases, with 13 bases between the two germline ends. In DNA, the CDR3 is TGTGCCAGCATAGGAGGTTCTGGCTATGGCTACACCTTC. As protein: CASIGGSGYGYTF.

This clonotype was seen at least ten times. This chain connects TRBV12-3 or TRBV12-4 to TRBJ2-2; 11 bases match TRBD2. With 5 bases clipped from V and 6 bases from J, the junction kept 8 bases outside the gene matches. This CDR3 is 16 amino acids long. The CDR3 DNA follows: TGTGCCAGCAGTCCCCGGGTAGCGGGAGGGGCCGGGGAGCTGTTTTTT. It specifies CASSPRVAGGAGELFF.

This clonotype was counted many times. The chain recombines TRBV19 with TRBJ2-3; 12 bases line up with TRBD2. Germline CDR1 LNHDA, CDR2 SQIVND (reference sequence). The CDR3 extends over 14 amino acids. Trimming took 7 bases from V and 5 from J; bases not matched to a gene: 4. The CDR3 DNA is TGTGCCAGTACCTCGGGACTAGCGGGAGATACGCAGTATTTT. This sequence encodes CASTSGLAGDTQYF.

Comments on this clonotype: This could be a read error, since a much larger clone is one nucleotide away. V gene TRBV20-1 combines with J gene TRBJ2-3, with 9 bases that match TRBD2. V shed 1 base and J 0 bases; nucleotides not matched to a gene: 5. Germline V gene lookup returns CDR1 DFQATT and CDR2 SNEGSKA (reference sequence). The CDR3 runs to 16 residues. The CDR3 bases are TGCAGTGCTAGAGGACCAAGCGGGGGGAGCACAGATACGCAGTATTTT. Its translation is CSARGPSGGSTDTQYF.

Many counts were recorded for this clonotype. The J gene is TRBJ2-3, the V gene TRBV5-1, with D uncertain. The CDR3 spans 18 residues. V was cut by 4 bases and J by 0 bases, with 21 bases left in between. In germline, CDR1 is SGHRS, CDR2 YFSETQ. Here the CDR3 reads CASSRVFIGGSSTDTQYF. The CDR3 DNA reads as TGCGCCAGCAGCAGAGTTTTTATTGGCGGTTCTAGCACAGATACGCAGTATTTT.

This clonotype was observed at least ten times. The chain uses TRBV19 and TRBJ2-4; possibly TRBD1 for D (5 bases). Deletions cut 8 bases from V and 0 bases from J, with 17 bases between. CDR1 and CDR2 from the germline V gene are LNHDA and SQIVND (reference sequence). The CDR3 is 16 amino acids. The CDR3 region is CASEKGQGLAKNIQYF. In nucleotides, the CDR3 is TGTGCCAGTGAAAAGGGGCAGGGCCTAGCCAAAAACATTCAGTACTTC.

This clonotype was found many times. The chain links TRBV20-1 to TRBJ1-2, with TRBD1 matching over 8 bases. Germline CDR1 DFQATT, CDR2 SNEGSKA (reference sequence). The CDR3 consists of 20 residues. The junction had 18 bases not matched to a gene; V was cut back by 0 bases and J by 0 bases. The CDR3 DNA follows: TGCAGTGCTAGAGATCCCCGCGGGATAAGGGGGACAGGTTCTAACTATGGCTACACCTTC. It specifies CSARDPRGIRGTGSNYGYTF.